The clone carrying this T cell receptor beta chain occurred a few times. The entry originates in a study of technical replicates of blood from a handful of donors. The germline V gene has CDR1 SGHRS and CDR2 YFSETQ. The V and J ends lost 7 bases and 1 base respectively, with 11 bases between them. The CDR3 sequence is 13 residues long. Produced via immunoSEQ multiplex PCR; TCRdb's table is partial and in-frame only. This table holds about 81,000 clones, 96% found once. The material sequenced was T cells isolated from PBMCs. The chain combines TRBV5-1 with TRBJ1-1, with unresolved D. This receptor was taken from a human donor in good health. The CDR3 loop is CASADIKNTEAFF. The CDR3, as DNA: TGCGCCAGCGCAGACATCAAGAACACTGAAGCTTTCTTT.